This T cell receptor beta chain was recovered during a study of blood T cell repertoires in COVID-19. On the study more broadly: Some COVID-19 samples were acute and others convalescent; all came from the United States, Italy and Spain. Nucleic acid was either cDNA or gDNA, and it came from T cells, B-cell-depleted T cells, or PBMCs.

As originally analysed: Reference gene primer amplification in the assay estimated nucleated cell counts. The data were produced by immunoSEQ multiplex PCR, yet TCRdb's version contains in-frame clones alone and is incomplete. V and J calls and clone size are those listed in that table; D and trimming were worked out from the DNA. The table shows 280,000 or so clones, with approximately 85% occurring only once. Source material: peripheral blood. This TCR was recovered from a young man with active or convalescent COVID-19.

The CDR3 bases are TGTGCCAGCAGTTTAGCTGGACAGACGAGCTACTATGGCTACACCTTC. Amino acids: CASSLAGQTSYYGYTF. This chain joins TRBV27 and TRBJ1-2, with D possibly TRBD1 on 6 matching bases. Trimming stripped 2 bases from V and 3 bases from J, with 16 bases between. The germline V gene has CDR1 MNHEY and CDR2 SMNVEV (reference sequence). The CDR3 is 16 amino acids.